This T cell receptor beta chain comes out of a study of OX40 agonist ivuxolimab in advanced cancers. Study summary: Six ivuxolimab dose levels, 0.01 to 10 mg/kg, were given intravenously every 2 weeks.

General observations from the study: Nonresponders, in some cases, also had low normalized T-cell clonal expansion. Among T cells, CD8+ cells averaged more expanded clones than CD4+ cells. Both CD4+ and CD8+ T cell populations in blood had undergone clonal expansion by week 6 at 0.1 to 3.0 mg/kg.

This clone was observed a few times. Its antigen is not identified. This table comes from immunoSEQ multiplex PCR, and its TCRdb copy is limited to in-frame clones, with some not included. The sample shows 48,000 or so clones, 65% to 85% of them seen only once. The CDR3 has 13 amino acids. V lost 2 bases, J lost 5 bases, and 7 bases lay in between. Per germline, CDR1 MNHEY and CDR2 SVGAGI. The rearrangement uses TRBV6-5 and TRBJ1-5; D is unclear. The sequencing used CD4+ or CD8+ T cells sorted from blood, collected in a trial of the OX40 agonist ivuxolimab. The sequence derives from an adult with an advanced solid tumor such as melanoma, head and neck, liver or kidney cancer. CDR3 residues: CASSYRLDQPQHF. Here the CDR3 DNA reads TGTGCCAGCAGTTACCGCTTGGATCAGCCCCAGCATTTT.